This entry concerns a single TCR beta chain. Its antigen is currently unknown. Libraries were prepared by immunoSEQ multiplex PCR; TCRdb keeps only in-frame clonotypes and omits some of them. The table has some 120,000 clones, over 75% seen once. The sample originates from a study of T cell responses to AZD1222 COVID-19 vaccine. Study findings and constraints: In a largely white British group with more females than males, clonal diversity was possibly underestimated.

This CDR3 comprises 17 residues. Germline CDR1 reads MNHEY; CDR2 reads SVGEGT. With V trimmed by 4 bases and J by 5 bases, 15 bases remained unmatched. This sequence joins TRBV6-2 or TRBV6-3 and TRBJ2-7, with TRBD1 matching over 9 bases. This receptor was taken from an adult in good health. The sample was peripheral blood, taken on day 0 of AZD1222 vaccination. The CDR3 spells CASSLSRVGTGINEQYF. CDR3 sequence (DNA): TGTGCCAGCAGTTTGTCTCGGGTGGGGACAGGGATCAACGAGCAGTACTTC.